This T cell receptor beta chain was retrieved from a study of control samples from healthy donors and cancer patients. V was pared by 5 bases and J by 2 bases, with 18 bases between. The CDR3 is made up of 17 amino acids. CDR1 and CDR2 from the germline V gene are MGHRA and YSYEKL. Some clones are missing from TCRdb's copy, which holds only in-frame ones; the method was immunoSEQ multiplex PCR. Among about 130,000 clones listed, approximately 90% were seen once. This chain uses TRBV4-1 with TRBJ1-4; D not certain. Sequenced sample: blood. The clonotype originates from a man aged 35 to 55 in good health. The DNA for the CDR3 is TGCGCCAGCAGCATGCGGCCCTCCCGGGCTACTAATGAAAAACTGTTTTTT. It specifies CASSMRPSRATNEKLFF.